One and the same sample provided the 21 T cell receptor beta chains below, sequenced in a study of technical replicates of blood from several donors. TCRdb's copy holds only in-frame clones and misses some; the assay was immunoSEQ multiplex PCR. The sample shows some 70,000 clones, 80% to 95% of them seen only once. The sample was T cells isolated from PBMCs. These TCRs come from a human donor in good health.

The chain's CDR3 is CASSRRLVTSTDTQYF. The DNA for the CDR3 is TGTGCCAGCAGCCGGAGACTTGTCACGAGCACAGATACGCAGTATTTT. J is TRBJ2-3 and V is TRBV7-8, with D unclear. Germline-derived CDR1 and CDR2 are SGHVS and FQNEAQ. The V end was cut by 5 bases, the J end by 0 bases, with 15 bases between. This CDR3 is 16 amino acids long.

DNA for the CDR3: TGCGCCAGCAGAACACCGGGACTAGCGGTATGCGGGGAGCTGTTTTTT. Its protein is CASRTPGLAVCGELFF. The chain joins TRBV23-1 to TRBJ2-2; 11 bases are shared with TRBD2. TRBV23-1 is placed among ORFs of uncertain function. The CDR3 has 16 residues. With 6 bases clipped from V and 7 bases from J, the junction kept 10 bases outside the gene matches.

The chain has TRBV27 and TRBJ2-7, with D tentatively TRBD2 (6 bases). The CDR3 is 16 amino acids. The V and J ends lost 2 bases and 3 bases respectively, with 17 bases between them. From germline, CDR1 is MNHEY and CDR2 SMNVEV (reference sequence). CDR3: CASSLTRGDLDYEQYF. The DNA for the CDR3 is TGTGCCAGCAGTTTAACTCGCGGGGACTTAGACTACGAGCAGTACTTC.

This clone was found once. The chain links TRBV9 to TRBJ2-5; 11 positions agree with TRBD2. The CDR3 runs to 16 residues. J lost 2 bases, V lost 4 bases, and 7 bases had no gene match. Germline V gene lookup returns CDR1 SGDLS and CDR2 YYNGEE. The CDR3 coding sequence is TGTGCCAGCAGCACTAGCGGGAGTCGATGGCAAGAGACCCAGTACTTC. This gives the protein CASSTSGSRWQETQYF.

This clone was observed a single time. V and J are TRBV6-1 and TRBJ2-1, with 7 bases fitting TRBD1. Germline CDR1 reads MNHNS; CDR2 reads SASEGT. The V gene end was trimmed by 11 bases and the J gene end by 1 base; junction bases not matched to a gene: 8. CDR3 length: 14 residues. The CDR3 reads CAGGRDSSYNEQFF. The CDR3 DNA reads TGTGCCGGGGGCCGGGACAGTTCCTACAATGAGCAGTTCTTC.

The V gene is TRBV27, the J gene TRBJ2-2; 11 bases are shared with TRBD2. The germline gives CDR1 MNHEY, CDR2 SMNVEV (reference sequence). The CDR3 extends over 14 amino acids. Germline trimming cut 8 bases from V and 4 bases from J; bases unmatched to any gene: 3. For the CDR3, the DNA is TGTGCCAGCCAACTAGCGGGAGCCACCGGGGAGCTGTTTTTT. Protein: CASQLAGATGELFF.

The rearrangement links TRBV7-8 to TRBJ2-2, with a weak D call TRBD1 (6 bases). Germline V gene data show CDR1 as SGHVS and CDR2 as FQNEAQ. This CDR3 is 16 amino acids long. V gave up 5 bases and J gave up 3 bases, with 16 bases separating them. The CDR3 protein is CASSTYRDVYTGELFF. The CDR3, as DNA: TGTGCCAGCAGCACATACAGGGATGTATACACCGGGGAGCTGTTTTTT.

The chain couples TRBV28 to TRBJ2-3, with D possibly matching TRBD2 (6 bases). The CDR3 is 18 amino acids. Germline V gives CDR1 MDHEN, CDR2 SYDVKM. Trimming shortened V by 7 bases and J by 1 base, and 24 bases separated the two germline ends. The CDR3 reads CASNMLVARGGGTDTQYF. The DNA of the CDR3 is TGTGCCAGCAACATGTTGGTCGCGCGGGGTGGAGGCACAGATACGCAGTATTTT.

The rearrangement links TRBV4-1 to TRBJ1-2; D is perhaps TRBD1 (6 bases). There are 14 residues in the CDR3. The V end lost 1 base, the J end lost 5 bases, and 11 bases lay between the germline ends. Per the germline V gene, CDR1 is MGHRA and CDR2 is YSYEKL. The CDR3: CASSQVGQKYGYTF. As DNA, the CDR3 is TGCGCCAGCAGCCAAGTCGGACAGAAGTATGGCTACACCTTC.

The chain combines TRBV14 with TRBJ1-3; 7 bases match TRBD1. Trimming removed 4 bases from V and 0 bases from J; junction bases left unmatched: 9. Germline CDR1 SGHDN, CDR2 FVKESK. The CDR3 length is 17 residues. The CDR3 DNA reads TGTGCCAGCAGCCGGACAGGCCGTCCCTACTCTGGAAACACCATATATTTT. Amino acid sequence: CASSRTGRPYSGNTIYF.

This chain links TRBV10-1 with TRBJ2-1; 10 nucleotides agree with TRBD2. J gave up 1 base and V 3 bases, and 3 bases lay outside the gene matches. The CDR3 contains 16 residues. Germline CDR1 and CDR2: WNHNN and SYGVQD (reference sequence). The CDR3 spells CASSDLAGDSYNEQFF. Written as DNA, the CDR3 is TGCGCCAGCAGTGACCTAGCGGGGGATTCCTACAATGAGCAGTTCTTC.

J is TRBJ1-5 and V is TRBV6-5, with 7 bases identical to TRBD1. After removal of 6 bases from V and 2 bases from J, the junction contained 7 bases not matched to a gene. Germline V gives CDR1 MNHEY, CDR2 SVGAGI. This CDR3 spans 15 amino acids. The CDR3 protein is CASSTDRAGNQPQHF. The DNA of the CDR3 is TGTGCCAGCAGCACCGACAGGGCTGGCAATCAGCCCCAGCATTTT.

The V gene is TRBV27, the J gene TRBJ2-1; D uncertain. The CDR3 contains 19 residues. The V end was cut by 4 bases, the J end by 0 bases, with 22 bases between. Germline V CDR1 and CDR2: MNHEY, SMNVEV (reference sequence). The CDR3 nucleotides read TGTGCCAGCAGTTGCTTGCTCATAGCTCCCCGGTGCTCCTACAATGAGCAGTTCTTC. It encodes CASSCLLIAPRCSYNEQFF.

CDR3 amino acids: CASRDGTYDNEQFF. The CDR3 nucleotides are TGTGCCAGCAGAGACGGGACATACGACAATGAGCAGTTCTTC. The V gene is TRBV6-1, the J gene TRBJ2-1; tentative D call: TRBD1 (6 bases). Germline V gives CDR1 MNHNS, CDR2 SASEGT. V was pared by 6 bases and J by 5 bases, with 14 bases between. The CDR3 is 14 residues long.

V is TRBV6-1 and J is TRBJ2-1; 12 nucleotides match TRBD2. The CDR3 has 15 residues. The J segment lost 7 bases and the V segment lost 9 bases, leaving 10 bases of the junction unmatched. Germline-derived CDR1 and CDR2 are MNHNS and SASEGT. The DNA of the CDR3 is TGTGCCAGTAAACCTAGCGGGAGGGCCAGTAATGAGCAGTTCTTC. Encoded protein: CASKPSGRASNEQFF.

This chain uses TRBV5-1 with TRBJ2-2; D is perhaps TRBD1 (6 bases). CDR3 size: 17 residues. Germline-derived CDR1 and CDR2 are SGHRS and YFSETQ. Deletions cut 1 base from V and 4 bases from J, with 17 bases between. This CDR3 reads CASSLTVQGQVTGELFF. CDR3 in DNA: TGCGCCAGCAGCTTGACCGTACAGGGACAAGTCACCGGGGAGCTGTTTTTT. Using reference TRBV5-1 and TRBJ2-2 for the parts outside the CDR3, the full variable domain is KAGVTQTPRYLIKTRGQQVTLSCSPISGHRSVSWYQQTPGQGLQFLFEYFSETQRNKGNFPGRFSGRQFSNSRSEMNVSTLELGDSALYLCASSLTVQGQVTGELFFGEGSRLTVL.

The chain links TRBV4-1 to TRBJ2-3; TRBD1 aligns across 11 bases. The trim removed 0 bases at V and 7 bases at J, leaving 3 bases unmatched. The germline gives CDR1 MGHRA, CDR2 YSYEKL. The CDR3 is made up of 15 amino acids. The CDR3 DNA sequence: TGCGCCAGCAGCCAAGAGGACAGGGGGCCATATACGCAGTATTTT. It specifies CASSQEDRGPYTQYF.

The V call is TRBV7-9, the J call TRBJ1-1; D gene ambiguous. V was shortened by 1 base and J by 0 bases, with 6 bases between the two germline ends. The germline CDR1 and CDR2 sequences are SEHNR and FQNEAQ (reference sequence). The CDR3 runs 14 residues. The CDR3 region is CASSLVSVNTEAFF. The CDR3, as DNA: TGTGCCAGCAGCTTAGTATCAGTGAACACTGAAGCTTTCTTT.

The CDR3 here is CASSLEGHKNTEAFF. CDR3 bases: TGTGCCAGCAGCTTGGAGGGACACAAGAACACTGAAGCTTTCTTT. The genes are TRBV5-4 and TRBJ1-1; a possible D gene is TRBD1 (6 bases). Trimming pared 0 bases from V and 1 base from J, leaving 10 bases between. In germline, CDR1 is SGHNT, CDR2 YYREEE (reference sequence). The CDR3 covers 15 residues.

V and J are TRBV2 and TRBJ2-1; 14 nucleotides agree with TRBD2. Per germline, CDR1 SNHLY and CDR2 FYNNEI. The CDR3 covers 13 residues. The trim removed 6 bases at V and 14 bases at J, leaving 6 bases unmatched. The CDR3 region is CASRTSGRAPEFF. The CDR3 DNA follows: TGTGCCAGCAGGACTAGCGGGAGGGCCCCGGAGTTCTTC.

The chain links TRBV9 to TRBJ2-1, with D perhaps matching TRBD1 (6 bases). CDR3 length: 14 amino acids. Trimming took 3 bases from V and 2 from J, leaving 9 bases between them. In germline, CDR1 is SGDLS, CDR2 YYNGEE. CDR3 sequence (DNA): TGTGCCAGCAGCGCCTCAGGGGCCTACAATGAGCAGTTCTTC. Translated: CASSASGAYNEQFF.